Listed below are T cell receptor beta chains from one sample, sequenced in a study of blood T cell repertoires in COVID-19. Sequencing was performed with immunoSEQ multiplex PCR; in TCRdb, only in-frame clones are kept and a portion is missing. The data show over 150,000 clones, 70% to 90% seen once. Sample: peripheral blood. These receptors came from a man aged 50 or older with COVID-19, enrolled during active disease. Each CDR3 is given with its conserved first and last residue.

V gene | CDR3 protein
TRBV3-1/TRBV3-2 | CASSQDYGWGRQETQYF
TRBV5-1 | CASSWGQPSYEQYF
TRBV10-3 | CAISESGKVEGTIYF
TRBV5-5 | CASSLRDRSASPLHF
TRBV10-3 | CAISESRTGSNEQYF
TRBV7-2 | CASSLSPGTKIYGYTF
TRBV7-2 | CASSHRGDGYNEQFF
TRBV2 | CANGRGRDTIYF
TRBV5-6 | CASSPPRDGYEQYF
TRBV24-1 | CATRGSGTSGRNEQFF